This T cell receptor (beta chain) derives from a study of CD8+CD57+ T cells in acquired aplastic anemia. In the study overall: The DNA of sorted CD4+ and CD8+ cells averaged about 3 ug.

This clonotype was counted at least ten times. All patients picked for sequencing had shown, by flow cytometry, an expansion of CD8+CD57+ cells. The template used for profiling TCR beta VDJ and CDR3 was genomic DNA. TCRdb fed the reads into MiXCR, producing one record per CDR3 protein. The data show approximately 470,000 distinct CDR3 sequences, with approximately 33% seen just once and 0.82% held by the top ten. V was pared by 5 bases and J by 4 bases, with 11 bases between. Germline V CDR1 and CDR2: LNHDA, SQIVND (reference sequence). The CDR3 length is 13 residues. This TCR was recovered from a human donor with aplastic anemia. The source material was sorted CD4+, CD8+, or CD8+CD57+ T cells (not recorded which) from PBMCs. The chain links TRBV19 to TRBJ1-2; D not resolved. CDR3 sequence reads: CASSAARIYGYTF. The CDR3 DNA reads as TGTGCCAGTAGTGCGGCACGGATCTATGGCTACACCTTC.